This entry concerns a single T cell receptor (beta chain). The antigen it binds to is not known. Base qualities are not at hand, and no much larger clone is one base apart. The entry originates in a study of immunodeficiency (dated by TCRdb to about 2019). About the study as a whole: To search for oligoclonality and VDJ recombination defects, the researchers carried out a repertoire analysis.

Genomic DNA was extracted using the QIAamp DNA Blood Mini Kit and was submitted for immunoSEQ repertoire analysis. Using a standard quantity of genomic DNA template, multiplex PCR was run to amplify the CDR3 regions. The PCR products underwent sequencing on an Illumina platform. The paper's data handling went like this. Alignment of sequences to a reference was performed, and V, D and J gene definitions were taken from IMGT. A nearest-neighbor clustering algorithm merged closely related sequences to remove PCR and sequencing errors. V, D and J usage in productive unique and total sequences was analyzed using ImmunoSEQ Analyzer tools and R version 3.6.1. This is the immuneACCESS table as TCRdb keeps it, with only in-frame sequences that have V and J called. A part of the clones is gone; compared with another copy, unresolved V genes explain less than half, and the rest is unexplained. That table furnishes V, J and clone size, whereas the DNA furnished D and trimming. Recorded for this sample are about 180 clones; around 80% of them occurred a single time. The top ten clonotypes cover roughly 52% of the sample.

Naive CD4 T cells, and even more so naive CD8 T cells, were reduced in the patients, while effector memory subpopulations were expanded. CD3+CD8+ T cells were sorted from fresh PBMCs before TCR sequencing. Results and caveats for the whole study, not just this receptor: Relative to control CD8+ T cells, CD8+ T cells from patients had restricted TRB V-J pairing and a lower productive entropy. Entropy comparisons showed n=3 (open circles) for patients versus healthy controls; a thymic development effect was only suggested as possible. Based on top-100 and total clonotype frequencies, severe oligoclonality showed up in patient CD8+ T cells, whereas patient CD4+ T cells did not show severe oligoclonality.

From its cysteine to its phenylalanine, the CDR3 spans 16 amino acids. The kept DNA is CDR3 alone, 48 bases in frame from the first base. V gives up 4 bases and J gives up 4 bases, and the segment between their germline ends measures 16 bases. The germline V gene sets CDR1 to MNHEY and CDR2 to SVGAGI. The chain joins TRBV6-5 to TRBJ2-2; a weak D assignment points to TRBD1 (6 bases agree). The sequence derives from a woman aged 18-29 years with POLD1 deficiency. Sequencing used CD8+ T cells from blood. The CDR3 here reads CASSSMGAPGTGELFF. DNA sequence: TGTGCCAGCAGTTCAATGGGGGCGCCGGGCACCGGGGAGCTGTTTTTT.